This T cell receptor (beta chain) was captured in a study of T cells in Graves' hyperthyroidism and ophthalmopathy. Study-wide results and limits: Blood samples included most of the expanded thyroid clonotypes exceeding 0.001.

Of note for this clonotype: As yet, its antigen is unknown.

The CDR3 runs to 15 residues. Germline CDR1 and CDR2: SNHLY and FYNNEI. With 3 bases removed from V and 1 base from J, the gap between germline ends came to 10 bases. RNA transcripts provided the source from which TCR beta CDR3 regions were amplified. First-round RT-PCR of the TCR CDR3 relied on the HTBI primer set. MiXCR was run by TCRdb on the multiplex PCR reads, yielding one entry per CDR3 protein. Here the sample spans a few hundred thousand distinct CDR3 sequences, around 20% being singletons. Extraction of PBMCs used 8.5 to 10 ml of fresh peripheral blood. This TCR derives from a woman in her 50s with Graves' hyperthyroidism. The sample was blood. The chain recombines TRBV2 with TRBJ1-3; no firm D call. CDR3 bases: TGTGCCAGCAGTGAGCGGGCTGGGTCTGGAAACACCATATATTTT. Translating it yields CASSERAGSGNTIYF.